This T cell receptor beta chain was retrieved from a study of blood T cell repertoires in COVID-19. The overall study: PBMCs, B-cell-depleted T cells, or T cells provided the cDNA or gDNA that made up the material.

Trimming pared 6 bases from V and 0 bases from J, leaving 12 bases between. The CDR3 runs to 15 residues. The germline V gene has CDR1 MNHEY and CDR2 SVGAGI. Original handling: The assay estimated nucleated cells by amplifying reference gene primers. The protocol was immunoSEQ multiplex PCR, while the TCRdb copy is restricted to in-frame clones and leaves out a portion. V and J calls plus clone size are reproduced from that table; the DNA served to infer D and trimming. This repertoire shows approximately 200,000 clones, 65% to 85% found once; its top ten account for roughly 3.2%. Assignments of participants to cohorts depended upon their own reported clinical history. In Cohort 3, a recovered donor had either two negative PCRs, clearance, or symptom resolution.

The source is a young woman who had recovered from COVID-19. The material sequenced was PBMCs or T cells enriched from blood (not recorded which). V and J are TRBV6-5 and TRBJ1-5; D is perhaps TRBD1 (6 bases). The CDR3 reads CASSDRRNSNQPQHF. CDR3 bases: TGTGCCAGCAGCGACAGGCGAAATAGCAATCAGCCCCAGCATTTT.